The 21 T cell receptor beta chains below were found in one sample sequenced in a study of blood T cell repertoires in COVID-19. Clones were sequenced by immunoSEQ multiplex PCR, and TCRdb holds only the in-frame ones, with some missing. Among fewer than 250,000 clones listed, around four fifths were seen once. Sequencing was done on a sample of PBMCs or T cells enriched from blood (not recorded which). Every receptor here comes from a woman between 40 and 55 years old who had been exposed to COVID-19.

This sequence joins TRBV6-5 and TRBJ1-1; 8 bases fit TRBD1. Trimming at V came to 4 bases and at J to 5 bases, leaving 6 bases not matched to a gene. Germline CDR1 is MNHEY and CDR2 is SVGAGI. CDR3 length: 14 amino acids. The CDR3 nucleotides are TGTGCCAGCAGTTCGGACAGGGAAAAGACTGAAGCTTTCTTT. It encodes CASSSDREKTEAFF.

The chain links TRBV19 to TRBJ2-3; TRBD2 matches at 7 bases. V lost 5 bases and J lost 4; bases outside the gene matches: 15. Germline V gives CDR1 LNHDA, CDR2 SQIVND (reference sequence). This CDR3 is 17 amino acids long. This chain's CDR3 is CASSPWGEAAGSDTQYF. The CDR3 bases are TGTGCCAGTAGTCCCTGGGGAGAAGCAGCGGGGTCAGATACGCAGTATTTT.

CDR3: CASSHRTNEFNEQFF. The CDR3 DNA is TGTGCCAGCAGCCACAGGACAAACGAGTTCAATGAGCAGTTCTTC. V gene TRBV4-2 combines with J gene TRBJ2-1, with D possibly being TRBD1 (5 bases). Germline CDR1 LGHNA, CDR2 YNFKEQ. The germline V and J ends were trimmed by 3 bases and 6 bases, with 15 bases remaining between them. This CDR3 comprises 15 residues.

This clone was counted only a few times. CDR3 residues: CASSYDRNYGYTF. CDR3 sequence (DNA): TGTGCCAGCAGCTACGACAGAAACTATGGCTACACCTTC. This chain joins TRBV28 and TRBJ1-2, with D perhaps TRBD1 (5 bases). The CDR3 length is 13 residues. Germline CDR1 MDHEN, CDR2 SYDVKM. Trimming cost V 6 bases and J 2 bases, with 10 bases left between them.

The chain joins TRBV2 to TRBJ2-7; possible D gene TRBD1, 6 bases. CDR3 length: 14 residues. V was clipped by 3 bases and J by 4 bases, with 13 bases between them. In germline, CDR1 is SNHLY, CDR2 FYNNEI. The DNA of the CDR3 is TGTGCCAGCAGTGAGGGGGCGGTTTCGTACGAGCAGTACTTC. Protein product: CASSEGAVSYEQYF.

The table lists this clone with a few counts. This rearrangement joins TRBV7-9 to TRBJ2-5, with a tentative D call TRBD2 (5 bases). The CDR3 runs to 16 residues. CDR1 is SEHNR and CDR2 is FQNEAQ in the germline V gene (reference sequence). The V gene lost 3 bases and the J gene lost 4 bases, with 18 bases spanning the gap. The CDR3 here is CASSFFPAGARETQYF. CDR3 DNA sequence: TGTGCCAGCAGCTTTTTCCCGGCGGGCGCCCGAGAGACCCAGTACTTC.

CDR3 sequence reads: CASSVGGSGALDNEQFF. As DNA, the CDR3 is TGTGCCAGCAGCGTAGGGGGTAGCGGGGCTTTAGACAATGAGCAGTTCTTC. The chain joins TRBV9 to TRBJ2-1; TRBD2 aligns across 8 bases. Per germline, CDR1 SGDLS and CDR2 YYNGEE. V was pared by 0 bases and J by 5 bases, with 10 bases of the junction left unmatched. The length of the CDR3 is 17 residues.

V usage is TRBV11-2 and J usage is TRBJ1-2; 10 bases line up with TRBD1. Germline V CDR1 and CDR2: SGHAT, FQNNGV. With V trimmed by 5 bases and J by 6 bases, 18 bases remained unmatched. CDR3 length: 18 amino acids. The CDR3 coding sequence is TGTGCCAGCAGCCCAACCCCCGGGACAGGGGATTTGGTTGATGGCTACACCTTC. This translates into CASSPTPGTGDLVDGYTF.

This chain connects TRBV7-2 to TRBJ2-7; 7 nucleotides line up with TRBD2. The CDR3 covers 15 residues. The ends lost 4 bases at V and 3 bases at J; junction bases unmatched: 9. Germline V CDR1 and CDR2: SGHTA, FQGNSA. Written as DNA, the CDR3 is TGTGCCAGCAGCTCTAGCGGCGAACCCCGCTACGAGCAGTACTTC. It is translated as CASSSSGEPRYEQYF.

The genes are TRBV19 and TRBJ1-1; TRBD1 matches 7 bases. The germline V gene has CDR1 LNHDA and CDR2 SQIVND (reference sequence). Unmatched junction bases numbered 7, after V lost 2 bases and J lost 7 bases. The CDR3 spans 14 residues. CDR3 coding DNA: TGTGCCAGTAGTATAAACCACAGGGGTAATGAAGCTTTCTTT. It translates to CASSINHRGNEAFF.

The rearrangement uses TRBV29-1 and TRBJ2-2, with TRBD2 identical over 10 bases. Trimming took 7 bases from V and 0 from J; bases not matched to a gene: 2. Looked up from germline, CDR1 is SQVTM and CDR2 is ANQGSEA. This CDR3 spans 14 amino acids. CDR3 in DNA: TGCAGCGGTAGCGGGGGGACGAACACCGGGGAGCTGTTTTTT. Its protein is CSGSGGTNTGELFF.

CDR3 in amino acids: CASSPGGGTQYF. DNA for the CDR3: TGTGCCAGCAGCCCAGGGGGCGGGACCCAGTACTTC. The gene calls are TRBV12-3 or TRBV12-4 and TRBJ2-5; 8 bases map to TRBD1. V dropped 6 bases and J dropped 7; count of bases not matched to a gene: 4. This CDR3 is built from 12 residues.

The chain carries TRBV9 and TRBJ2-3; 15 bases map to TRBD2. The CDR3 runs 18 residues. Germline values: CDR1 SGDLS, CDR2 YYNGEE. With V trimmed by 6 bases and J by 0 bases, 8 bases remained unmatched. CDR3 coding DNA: TGTGCCAGCACCACGGGACTAGCGGGGGGACGAAGCACAGATACGCAGTATTTT. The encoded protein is CASTTGLAGGRSTDTQYF.

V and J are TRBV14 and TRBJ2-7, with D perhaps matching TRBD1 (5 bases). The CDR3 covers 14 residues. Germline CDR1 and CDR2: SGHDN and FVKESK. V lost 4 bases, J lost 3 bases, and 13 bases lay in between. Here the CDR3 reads CASSRGQLLYEQYF. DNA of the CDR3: TGTGCCAGCAGCCGAGGACAATTACTCTACGAGCAGTACTTC.

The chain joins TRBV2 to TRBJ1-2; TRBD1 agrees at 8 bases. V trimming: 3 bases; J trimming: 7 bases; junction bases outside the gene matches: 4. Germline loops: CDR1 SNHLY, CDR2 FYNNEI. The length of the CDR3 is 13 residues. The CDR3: CASSEDRVTGYTF. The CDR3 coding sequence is TGTGCCAGCAGTGAGGACAGGGTCACTGGCTACACCTTC.

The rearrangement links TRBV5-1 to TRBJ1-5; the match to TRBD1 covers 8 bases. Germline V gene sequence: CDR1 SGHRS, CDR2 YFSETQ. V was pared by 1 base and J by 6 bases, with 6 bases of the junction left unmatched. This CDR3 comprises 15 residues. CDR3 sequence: CASSLTGQGSQPQHF. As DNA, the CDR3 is TGCGCCAGCAGCTTGACCGGACAGGGAAGTCAGCCCCAGCATTTT. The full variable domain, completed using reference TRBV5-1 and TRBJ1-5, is KAGVTQTPRYLIKTRGQQVTLSCSPISGHRSVSWYQQTPGQGLQFLFEYFSETQRNKGNFPGRFSGRQFSNSRSEMNVSTLELGDSALYLCASSLTGQGSQPQHFGDGTRLSIL.

The CDR3 DNA reads as TGCGCCAGCAGCCTAGGACAGGGGGCGTATGGCTACACCTTC. It translates to CASSLGQGAYGYTF. V gene TRBV5-1 combines with J gene TRBJ1-2, with 11 bases aligning to TRBD1. The CDR3 is 14 amino acids. Germline lookup yields CDR1 SGHRS and CDR2 YFSETQ. V dropped 4 bases and J dropped 5; count of bases not matched to a gene: 4.

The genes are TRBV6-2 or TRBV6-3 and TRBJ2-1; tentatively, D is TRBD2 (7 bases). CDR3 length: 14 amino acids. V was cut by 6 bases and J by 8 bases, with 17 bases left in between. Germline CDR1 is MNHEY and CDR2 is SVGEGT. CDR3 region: CASRYRGAGDEQFF. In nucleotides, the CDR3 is TGTGCCAGCAGATACCGGGGGGCCGGGGATGAGCAGTTCTTC.

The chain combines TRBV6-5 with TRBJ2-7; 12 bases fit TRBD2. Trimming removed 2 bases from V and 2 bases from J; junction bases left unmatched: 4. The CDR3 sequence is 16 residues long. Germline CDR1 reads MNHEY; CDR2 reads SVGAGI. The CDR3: CASSYGLAGGTYEQYF. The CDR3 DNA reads TGTGCCAGCAGTTACGGGCTAGCGGGGGGGACCTACGAGCAGTACTTC.

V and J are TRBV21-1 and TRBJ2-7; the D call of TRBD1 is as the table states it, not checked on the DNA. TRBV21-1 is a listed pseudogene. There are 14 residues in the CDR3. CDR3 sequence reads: CASPEKAGTYEQYF. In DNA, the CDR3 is TGTGCCAGCCCTGAGAAGGCAGGAACCTACGAGCAGTACTTC.

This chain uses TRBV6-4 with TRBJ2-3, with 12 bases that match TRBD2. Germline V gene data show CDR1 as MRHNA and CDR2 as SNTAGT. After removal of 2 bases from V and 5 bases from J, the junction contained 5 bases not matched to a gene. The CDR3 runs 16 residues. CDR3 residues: CASSDPSGGAKDTQYF. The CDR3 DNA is TGTGCCAGCAGTGACCCTAGCGGGGGGGCGAAAGATACGCAGTATTTT.